The T cell receptor beta chain under discussion was sequenced for a study of blood T cell repertoires in COVID-19. Clones were read by immunoSEQ multiplex PCR, and TCRdb kept only the in-frame ones, dropping some. The sample lists around 320,000 clones; about nine tenths were seen once. Source material: PBMCs or T cells enriched from blood (not recorded which). This receptor was identified in a woman in her 50s who had been exposed to COVID-19.

In DNA form, the CDR3 reads TGTGCCTGGAGACCCCCAGGGTCCTCGCCCCAGCATTTT. Its protein is CAWRPPGSSPQHF. The chain employs TRBV30 and TRBJ1-5; a weak D match, TRBD1 (5 bases). Trimming took off 3 bases at V and 9 bases at J, with 15 bases between the two ends. Germline-derived CDR1 and CDR2 are GTSNPN and SVGIG (reference sequence). The CDR3 consists of 13 residues.